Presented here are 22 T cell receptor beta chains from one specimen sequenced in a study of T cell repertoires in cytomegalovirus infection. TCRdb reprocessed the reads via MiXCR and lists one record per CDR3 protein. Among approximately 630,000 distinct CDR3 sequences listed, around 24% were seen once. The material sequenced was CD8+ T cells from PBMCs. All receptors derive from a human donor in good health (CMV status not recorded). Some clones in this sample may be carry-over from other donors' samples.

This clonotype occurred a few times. The CDR3 loop reads CASSLPGTGNGYEQYF. The CDR3 DNA reads as TGTGCCAGCAGTTTACCCGGGACAGGGAATGGATACGAGCAGTACTTC. The gene calls are TRBV28 and TRBJ2-7, with 9 bases matching TRBD1. Germline CDR1 is MDHEN and CDR2 is SYDVKM. CDR3 length equals 16 residues. V gave up 2 bases and J gave up 4 bases; unmatched junction bases: 9.

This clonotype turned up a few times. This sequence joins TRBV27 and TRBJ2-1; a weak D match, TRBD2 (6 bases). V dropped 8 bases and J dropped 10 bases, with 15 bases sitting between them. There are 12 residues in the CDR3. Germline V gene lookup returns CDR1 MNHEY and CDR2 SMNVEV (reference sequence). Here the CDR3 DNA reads TGTGCCAGCGGACTGACTAGACGGGAGCAGTTCTTC. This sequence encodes CASGLTRREQFF.

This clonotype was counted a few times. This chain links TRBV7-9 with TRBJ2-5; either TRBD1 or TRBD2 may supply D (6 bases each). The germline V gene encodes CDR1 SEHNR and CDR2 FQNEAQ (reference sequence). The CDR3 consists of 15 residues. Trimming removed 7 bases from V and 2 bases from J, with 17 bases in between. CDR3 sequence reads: CASKGGIGVQETQYF. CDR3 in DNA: TGTGCCAGCAAGGGGGGAATCGGGGTACAAGAGACCCAGTACTTC.

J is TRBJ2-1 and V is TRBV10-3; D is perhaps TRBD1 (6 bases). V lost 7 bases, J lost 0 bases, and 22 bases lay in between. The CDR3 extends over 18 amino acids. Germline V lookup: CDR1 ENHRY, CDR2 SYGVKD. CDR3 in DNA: TGTGCCATCAAACCACACGAGGGGGACACCAGCTCCTACAATGAGCAGTTCTTC. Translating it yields CAIKPHEGDTSSYNEQFF.

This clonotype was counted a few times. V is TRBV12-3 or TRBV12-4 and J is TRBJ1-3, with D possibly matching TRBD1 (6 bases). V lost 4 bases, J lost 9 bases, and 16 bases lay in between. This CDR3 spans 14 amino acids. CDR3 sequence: CASSSLGGASTIYF. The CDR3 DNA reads TGTGCCAGCAGTTCCCTCGGGGGGGCAAGCACCATATATTTT.

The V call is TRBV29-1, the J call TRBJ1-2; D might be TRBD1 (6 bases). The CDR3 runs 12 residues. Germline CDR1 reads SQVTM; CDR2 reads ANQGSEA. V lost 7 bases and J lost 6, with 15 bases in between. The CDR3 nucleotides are TGCAGCGCCGAAGGGGGAGGCAATGGCTACACCTTC. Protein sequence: CSAEGGGNGYTF.

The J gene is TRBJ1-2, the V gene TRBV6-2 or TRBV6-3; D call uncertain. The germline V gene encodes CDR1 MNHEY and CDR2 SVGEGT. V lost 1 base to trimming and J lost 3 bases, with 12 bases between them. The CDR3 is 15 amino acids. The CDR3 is CASSYFSDDYYGYTF. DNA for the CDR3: TGTGCCAGCAGTTACTTTTCGGATGACTACTATGGCTACACCTTC.

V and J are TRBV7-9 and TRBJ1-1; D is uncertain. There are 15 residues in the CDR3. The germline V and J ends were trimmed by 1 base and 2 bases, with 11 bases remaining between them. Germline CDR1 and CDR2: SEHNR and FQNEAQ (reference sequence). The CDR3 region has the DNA TGTGCCAGCAGCTTAGGAGGCCCTTTCAACACTGAAGCTTTCTTT. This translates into CASSLGGPFNTEAFF.

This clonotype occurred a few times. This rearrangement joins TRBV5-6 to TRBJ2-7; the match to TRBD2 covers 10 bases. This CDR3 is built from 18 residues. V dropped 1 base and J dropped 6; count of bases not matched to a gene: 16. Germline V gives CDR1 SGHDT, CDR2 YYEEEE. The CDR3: CASSLLSSSGGPGGEQYF. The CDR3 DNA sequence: TGTGCCAGCAGCTTGTTGTCCAGTAGCGGGGGGCCAGGAGGCGAGCAGTACTTC.

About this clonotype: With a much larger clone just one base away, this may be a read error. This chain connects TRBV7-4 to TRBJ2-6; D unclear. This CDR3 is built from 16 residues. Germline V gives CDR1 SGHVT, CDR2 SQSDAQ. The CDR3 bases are TGTGCCAGCAGCTTAAGGGATCACTCTGGGACCAACGTCCTGACTTTC. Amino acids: CASSLRDHSGTNVLTF. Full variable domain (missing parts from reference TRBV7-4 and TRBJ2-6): GAGVSQSPRYKVAKRGRDVALRCDSISGHVTLYWYRQTLGQGSEVLTYSQSDAQRDKSGRPSGRFSAERPERSVSTLKIQRTEQGDSAVYLCASSLRDHSGTNVLTFGAGSRLTVL.

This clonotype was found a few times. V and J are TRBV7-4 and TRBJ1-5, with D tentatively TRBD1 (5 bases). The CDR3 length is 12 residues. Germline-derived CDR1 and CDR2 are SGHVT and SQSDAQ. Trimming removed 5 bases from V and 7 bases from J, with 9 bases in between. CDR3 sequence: CASSVDSQPQHF. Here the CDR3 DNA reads TGTGCCAGCAGCGTCGACAGCCAGCCCCAGCATTTT.

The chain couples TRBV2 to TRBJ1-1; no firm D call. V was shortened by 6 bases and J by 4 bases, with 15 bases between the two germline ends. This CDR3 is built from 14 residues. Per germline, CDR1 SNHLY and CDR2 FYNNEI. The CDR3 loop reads CASREAGWFTEAFF. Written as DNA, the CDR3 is TGTGCCAGCAGGGAGGCCGGGTGGTTCACTGAAGCTTTCTTT. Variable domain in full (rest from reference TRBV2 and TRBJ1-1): EPEVTQTPSHQVTQMGQEVILRCVPISNHLYFYWYRQILGQKVEFLVSFYNNEISEKSEIFDDQFSVERPDGSNFTLKIRSTKLEDSAMYFCASREAGWFTEAFFGQGTRLTVV.

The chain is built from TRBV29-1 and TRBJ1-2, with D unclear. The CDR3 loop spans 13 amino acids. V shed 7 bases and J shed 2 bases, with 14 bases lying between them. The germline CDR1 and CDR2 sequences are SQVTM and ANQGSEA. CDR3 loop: CSGLLHSNYGYTF. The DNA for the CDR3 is TGCAGCGGGTTGTTACACAGCAACTATGGCTACACCTTC.

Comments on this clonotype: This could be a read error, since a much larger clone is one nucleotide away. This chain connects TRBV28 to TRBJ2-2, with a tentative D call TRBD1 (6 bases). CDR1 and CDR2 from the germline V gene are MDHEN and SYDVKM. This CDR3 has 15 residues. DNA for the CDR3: TGTGCCAGCAGCTCCGGGACAATCTCCACCGGGGAGCTGCTTTTT. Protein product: CASSSGTISTGELLF.

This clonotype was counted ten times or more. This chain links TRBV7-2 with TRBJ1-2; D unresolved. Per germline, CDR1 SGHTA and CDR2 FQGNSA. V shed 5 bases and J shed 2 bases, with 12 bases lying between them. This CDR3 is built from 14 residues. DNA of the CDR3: TGTGCCAGCAGCCACCGTTACGGGAACTATGGCTACACCTTC. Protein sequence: CASSHRYGNYGYTF.

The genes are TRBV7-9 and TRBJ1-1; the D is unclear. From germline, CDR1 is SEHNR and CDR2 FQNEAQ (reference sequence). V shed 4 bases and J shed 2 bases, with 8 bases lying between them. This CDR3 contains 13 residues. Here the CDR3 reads CASSSLQNTEAFF. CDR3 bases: TGTGCCAGCAGCTCCCTACAAAACACTGAAGCTTTCTTT. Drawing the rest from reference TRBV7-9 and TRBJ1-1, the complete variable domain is DTGVSQNPRHKITKRGQNVTFRCDPISEHNRLYWYRQTLGQGPEFLTYFQNEAQLEKSRLLSDRFSAERPKGSFSTLEIQRTEQGDSAMYLCASSSLQNTEAFFGQGTRLTVV.

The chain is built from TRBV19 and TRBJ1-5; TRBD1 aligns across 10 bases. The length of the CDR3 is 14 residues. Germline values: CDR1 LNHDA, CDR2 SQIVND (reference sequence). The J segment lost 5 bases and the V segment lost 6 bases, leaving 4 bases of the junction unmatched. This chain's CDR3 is CASRSDRGDQPQHF. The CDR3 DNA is TGTGCCAGTAGATCGGACAGGGGGGATCAGCCCCAGCATTTT.

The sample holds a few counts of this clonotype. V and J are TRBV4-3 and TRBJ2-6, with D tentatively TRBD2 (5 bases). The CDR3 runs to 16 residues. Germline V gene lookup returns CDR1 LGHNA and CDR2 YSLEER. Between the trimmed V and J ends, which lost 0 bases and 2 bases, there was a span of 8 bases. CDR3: CASSQDSGTGANVLTF. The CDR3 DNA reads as TGCGCCAGCAGCCAAGATTCCGGGACTGGGGCCAACGTCCTGACTTTC.

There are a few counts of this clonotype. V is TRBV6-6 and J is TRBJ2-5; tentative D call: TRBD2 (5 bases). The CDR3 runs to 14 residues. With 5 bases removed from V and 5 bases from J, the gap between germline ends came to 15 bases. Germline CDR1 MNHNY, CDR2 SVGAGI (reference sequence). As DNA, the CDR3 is TGTGCCAGCAGTCCGGTTGGAGCGGAGGAGACCCAGTACTTC. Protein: CASSPVGAEETQYF.

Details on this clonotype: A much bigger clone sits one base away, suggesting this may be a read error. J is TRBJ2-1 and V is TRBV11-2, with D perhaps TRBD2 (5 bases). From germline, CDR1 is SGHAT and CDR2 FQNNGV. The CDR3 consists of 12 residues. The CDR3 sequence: CVSSLVAIEQFF. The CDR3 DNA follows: TGTGTCAGCAGCTTAGTAGCGATTGAGCAGTTCTTC.

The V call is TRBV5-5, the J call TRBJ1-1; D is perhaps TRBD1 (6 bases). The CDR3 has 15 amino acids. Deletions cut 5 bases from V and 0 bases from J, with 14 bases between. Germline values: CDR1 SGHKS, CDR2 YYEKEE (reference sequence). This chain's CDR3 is CASSDGGGVNTEAFF. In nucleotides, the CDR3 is TGTGCCAGCAGTGACGGGGGCGGGGTGAACACTGAAGCTTTCTTT.

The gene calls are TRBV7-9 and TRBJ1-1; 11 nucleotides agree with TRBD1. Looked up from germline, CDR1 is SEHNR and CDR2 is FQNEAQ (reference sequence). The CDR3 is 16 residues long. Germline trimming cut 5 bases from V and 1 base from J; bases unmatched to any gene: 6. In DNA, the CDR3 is TGTGCCAGCAGCCACCGGGACAGGGGGTGGAACACTGAAGCTTTCTTT. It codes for CASSHRDRGWNTEAFF.